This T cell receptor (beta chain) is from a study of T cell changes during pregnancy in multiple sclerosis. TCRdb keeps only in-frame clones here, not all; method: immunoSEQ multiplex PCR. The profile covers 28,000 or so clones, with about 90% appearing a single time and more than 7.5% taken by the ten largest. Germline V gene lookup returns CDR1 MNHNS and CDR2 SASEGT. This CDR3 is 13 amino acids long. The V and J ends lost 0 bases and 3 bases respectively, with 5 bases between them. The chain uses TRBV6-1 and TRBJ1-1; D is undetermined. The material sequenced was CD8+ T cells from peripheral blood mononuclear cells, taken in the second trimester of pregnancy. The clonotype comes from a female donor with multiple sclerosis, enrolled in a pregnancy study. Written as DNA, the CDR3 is TGTGCCAGCAGTGAAGCCCCCTACACTGAAGCTTTCTTT. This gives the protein CASSEAPYTEAFF.